This paragraph covers one TCR beta chain sequence. The sample is drawn from a study of blood T cell repertoires in COVID-19. Assay: immunoSEQ multiplex PCR; the TCRdb copy retains only in-frame clones and omits some. Of 99,000 or so clones in the sample, 70% to 90% were seen once. Sequencing was performed on peripheral blood. This TCR derives from a man aged 50 to 59 with COVID-19, enrolled during active disease.

This CDR3 is CAWSYRGQNGYTF. The CDR3 coding sequence is TGTGCCTGGAGCTACAGGGGGCAGAATGGCTACACCTTC. The chain recombines TRBV30 with TRBJ1-2; 9 bases map to TRBD1. V lost 3 bases and J lost 6; bases outside the gene matches: 5. This CDR3 has 13 residues. Looked up from germline, CDR1 is GTSNPN and CDR2 is SVGIG (reference sequence).